A single sample is the source of the 14 T cell receptor beta chains below, sequenced in a study of T cell responses to AZD1222 COVID-19 vaccine. TCRdb's table, derived via immunoSEQ multiplex PCR, lists solely in-frame clones and lacks some. The table includes 120,000 or so clones, about 90% detected once. The source material was peripheral blood, sampled on day 0 of AZD1222 vaccination. The source is an adult in good health.

The chain uses TRBV6-6 and TRBJ2-6, with D uncertain. This CDR3 comprises 15 residues. Germline-derived CDR1 and CDR2 are MNHNY and SVGAGI (reference sequence). V was trimmed by 5 bases and J by 0 bases, leaving 8 bases between them. The CDR3 region has the DNA TGTGCCAGCAGTCAGCAGAGCTCTGGGGCCAACGTCCTGACTTTC. This encodes CASSQQSSGANVLTF.

This chain connects TRBV6-1 to TRBJ2-2; a possible D gene is TRBD1 (5 bases). The V and J ends lost 3 bases and 6 bases respectively, with 8 bases between them. The germline V gene encodes CDR1 MNHNS and CDR2 SASEGT. The CDR3 sequence is 13 residues long. The chain's CDR3 is CASSDRVAGELFF. The CDR3 DNA reads as TGTGCCAGCAGTGACAGGGTGGCCGGGGAGCTGTTTTTT.

The rearrangement links TRBV2 to TRBJ2-7, with 7 bases fitting TRBD2. V lost 5 bases, J lost 3 bases, and 13 bases stayed unmatched. This CDR3 comprises 16 residues. From germline, CDR1 is SNHLY and CDR2 FYNNEI. CDR3: CASSLSPGRDYYEQYF. CDR3 nucleotide sequence: TGTGCCAGCAGTCTGTCACCGGGACGGGACTACTACGAGCAGTACTTC.

The chain carries TRBV5-5 and TRBJ1-5; D gene uncertain. This CDR3 spans 15 amino acids. V was cut by 2 bases and J by 11 bases, with 20 bases left in between. Germline values: CDR1 SGHKS, CDR2 YYEKEE (reference sequence). The CDR3 bases are TGTGCCAGCAGCTTAGGTATCCTGGGCTCAAGGGCCCAGCATTTT. Amino acids: CASSLGILGSRAQHF.

This rearrangement joins TRBV9 to TRBJ1-2; 8 positions agree with TRBD1. J lost 5 bases, V lost 5 bases, and 2 bases had no gene match. Germline V gene data show CDR1 as SGDLS and CDR2 as YYNGEE. The CDR3 totals 12 residues. CDR3 nucleotides: TGTGCCAGCAGTAACAGGGGGTATGGCTACACCTTC. Protein sequence: CASSNRGYGYTF.

The chain uses TRBV27 and TRBJ2-3; D gene uncertain. V was trimmed by 3 bases and J by 3 bases, leaving 13 bases between them. The CDR3 length is 15 residues. In germline, CDR1 is MNHEY, CDR2 SMNVEV (reference sequence). The CDR3 nucleotides are TGTGCCAGCAGTTTTTCGGTAGCAGCTACAGATACGCAGTATTTT. It translates to CASSFSVAATDTQYF.

The V call is TRBV7-9, the J call TRBJ2-1, with a possible D match to TRBD2 (6 bases). This CDR3 spans 16 amino acids. CDR1 SEHNR and CDR2 FQNEAQ come from the germline V gene (reference sequence). V was cut by 5 bases and J by 0 bases, with 14 bases left in between. The CDR3 sequence is CASSTLAGGSYNEQFF. Written as DNA, the CDR3 is TGTGCCAGCAGCACGCTAGCCGGGGGCTCCTACAATGAGCAGTTCTTC.

This chain connects TRBV19 to TRBJ1-1; no clear D gene. Germline loops: CDR1 LNHDA, CDR2 SQIVND (reference sequence). Trimming left V 5 bases short and J 1 base short, with 8 bases between. The CDR3 sequence is 13 residues long. The CDR3 loop is CASSPRQNTEAFF. Here the CDR3 DNA reads TGTGCCAGTAGTCCCCGACAGAACACTGAAGCTTTCTTT. Full variable domain (outside the CDR3, taken from reference TRBV19 and TRBJ1-1): DGGITQSPKYLFRKEGQNVTLSCEQNLNHDAMYWYRQDPGQGLRLIYYSQIVNDFQKGDIAEGYSVSREKKESFPLTVTSAQKNPTAFYLCASSPRQNTEAFFGQGTRLTVV.

The table lists this clone with a count of one. V and J are TRBV27 and TRBJ2-3, with D possibly matching TRBD2 (6 bases). Germline V lookup: CDR1 MNHEY, CDR2 SMNVEV (reference sequence). The CDR3 is made up of 18 amino acids. The V end was cut by 1 base, the J end by 4 bases, with 21 bases between. DNA for the CDR3: TGTGCCAGCAGTTTATGGGGCCGGGCGGGAACCCGGGCAGATACGCAGTATTTT. It codes for CASSLWGRAGTRADTQYF.

This chain connects TRBV2 to TRBJ1-2; 7 bases are shared with TRBD1. The CDR3 length is 12 residues. Germline assignment: CDR1 SNHLY and CDR2 FYNNEI. V lost 9 bases to trimming and J lost 5 bases; unmatched junction nucleotides: 6. CDR3 in DNA: TGTGCCAGGGGGGACAGTTTTTATGGCTACACCTTC. It is translated as CARGDSFYGYTF.

This clone was counted once. This sequence joins TRBV29-1 and TRBJ1-3, with 9 bases aligning to TRBD1. The CDR3 is 15 amino acids. The V gene's germline CDR1 is SQVTM and CDR2 ANQGSEA. V was pared by 3 bases and J by 0 bases, with 3 bases of the junction left unmatched. CDR3 sequence: CSVDTGGNSGNTIYF. The CDR3 nucleotides read TGCAGCGTTGACACAGGGGGCAACTCTGGAAACACCATATATTTT.

The chain has TRBV2 and TRBJ1-2; 11 bases match TRBD1. V was pared by 3 bases and J by 9 bases, with 6 bases of the junction left unmatched. Germline V gene lookup returns CDR1 SNHLY and CDR2 FYNNEI. There are 14 residues in the CDR3. The CDR3 region is CASSDRDRGSSYTF. The CDR3 region has the DNA TGTGCCAGCAGTGACCGGGACAGGGGGTCTAGCTACACCTTC.

V usage is TRBV9 and J usage is TRBJ1-1; the D is unclear. The V end lost 3 bases, the J end lost 1 base, and 13 bases lay between the germline ends. The CDR3 consists of 15 residues. The V gene's germline CDR1 is SGDLS and CDR2 YYNGEE. The CDR3 DNA reads as TGTGCCAGCAGCGCAGAGGGATTCCCGAACACTGAAGCTTTCTTT. The encoded protein is CASSAEGFPNTEAFF.

This clone was observed a single time. This chain links TRBV6-5 with TRBJ2-2, with TRBD2 as a possible D gene (5 bases). The CDR3 loop spans 15 amino acids. The V gene lost 4 bases and the J gene lost 5 bases, with 14 bases spanning the gap. Germline lookup yields CDR1 MNHEY and CDR2 SVGAGI. CDR3 loop: CASSSLSVGTGELFF. The CDR3 nucleotides are TGTGCCAGCAGTTCCCTTAGCGTTGGGACCGGGGAGCTGTTTTTT.